A selection of T cell receptor beta chains follows, all from one sample in a study of radiation and T cells in renal cell carcinoma. Clones were sequenced by immunoSEQ multiplex PCR, and TCRdb holds only the in-frame ones, with some missing. This table holds about 61,000 clones, 60% to 85% found once. Material: blood, obtained from a patient whose treatment included radiotherapy and nephrectomy. Receptor source: a man in his fifties or sixties with renal cell carcinoma. The CDR3 runs from the conserved cysteine through the conserved F or W. D genes are given only for firm matches. A clone size is listed for some rows: how often the clone was seen (once, few, many), or a class if it is expanded.

size	V	D	J	CDR3	DNA
-	TRBV19	-	TRBJ1-4	CASSNPATAHNEKLFF	TGTGCCAGTAGTAACCCCGCGACAGCCCATAATGAAAAACTGTTTTTT
-	TRBV6-5	TRBD1	TRBJ1-4	CASSPRQGNEKLFF	TGTGCCAGCAGTCCTCGACAGGGGAATGAAAAACTGTTTTTT
-	TRBV6-5	-	TRBJ1-1	CASSYAAEAFF	TGTGCCAGCAGTTATGCCGCTGAAGCTTTCTTT
few	TRBV18	-	TRBJ1-1	CASSPPGGRRAGEAFF	TGTGCCAGCTCACCACCGGGTGGACGTAGGGCTGGTGAAGCTTTCTTT
few	TRBV11-3	-	TRBJ1-1	CASSLAVNTEAFF	TGTGCCAGCAGCTTGGCGGTGAACACTGAAGCTTTCTTT
-	TRBV11-1	-	TRBJ1-3	CASSQSVNSGNTIYF	TGTGCCAGCAGCCAGTCAGTGAACTCTGGAAACACCATATATTTT
-	TRBV18	TRBD1	TRBJ1-3	CASSLDRGRSGNTIYF	TGTGCCAGCTCACTCGACAGGGGAAGATCTGGAAACACCATATATTTT
-	TRBV19	TRBD1	TRBJ2-2	CASSTPRGQGSSNTGELFF	TGTGCCAGTAGTACCCCAAGGGGACAGGGGTCCTCGAACACCGGGGAGCTGTTTTTT
once	TRBV10-3	TRBD1	TRBJ1-1	CAISWTGGNTEAFF	TGTGCCATTAGCTGGACAGGGGGAAACACTGAAGCTTTCTTT
few	TRBV19	-	TRBJ1-5	CASTSGGDSNQPQHF	TGTGCCAGTACCTCGGGAGGGGATAGCAATCAGCCCCAGCATTTT
-	TRBV19	-	TRBJ2-3	CASRGVGSTDTQYF	TGTGCCAGTAGGGGTGTCGGGAGCACAGATACGCAGTATTTT
-	TRBV6-1	TRBD1	TRBJ1-1	CASSPTGPMNTEAFF	TGTGCCAGCAGTCCGACAGGGCCCATGAACACTGAAGCTTTCTTT
once	TRBV2	TRBD2	TRBJ2-3	CASIYRTSATSTDTQYF	TGTGCCAGCATTTACCGGACTAGCGCCACTAGCACAGATACGCAGTATTTT
-	TRBV11-3	-	TRBJ2-5	CASSQGYQETQYF	TGTGCCAGCAGCCAAGGTTACCAAGAGACCCAGTACTTC
-	TRBV11-2	-	TRBJ2-1	CASSLGGSYNEQFF	TGTGCCAGCAGCTTGGGTGGTTCCTACAATGAGCAGTTCTTC
-	TRBV9	TRBD1	TRBJ1-6	CASSSTGDNSPLHF	TGTGCCAGCAGTTCGACAGGGGATAATTCACCCCTCCACTTT
-	TRBV14	TRBD2	TRBJ2-2	CASGRGSANTGELFF	TGTGCCAGCGGGAGGGGATCCGCGAACACCGGGGAGCTGTTTTTT
-	TRBV28	-	TRBJ1-3	CASSGADRSGNTIYF	TGTGCCAGCAGCGGAGCCGATAGGTCTGGAAACACCATATATTTT
-	TRBV27	-	TRBJ2-3	CASSLSSQGLDTQYF	TGTGCCAGCAGTTTATCCTCGCAGGGTCTAGATACGCAGTATTTT
-	TRBV7-9	-	TRBJ2-2	CASSLGITGELFF	TGTGCCAGCAGCTTAGGCATAACCGGGGAACTGTTTTTT
few	TRBV6-4	TRBD2	TRBJ2-1	CASSLAGGFNEQFF	TGTGCCAGCAGTTTAGCGGGAGGGTTCAATGAGCAGTTCTTC
-	TRBV18	TRBD1	TRBJ2-5	CASSLRTGRETQYF	TGTGCCAGCTCACTTCGGACAGGGAGGGAGACCCAGTACTTC
few	TRBV5-4	-	TRBJ2-4	CASSLRDIQYF	TGTGCCAGCAGCTTGCGGGACATTCAGTACTTC
-	TRBV19	TRBD1	TRBJ2-1	CASTVGGQGEQFF	TGTGCCAGTACGGTTGGGGGACAGGGTGAGCAGTTCTTC
-	TRBV10-3	TRBD2	TRBJ2-5	CAISSSRRTSGGSQETQYF	TGTGCCATCAGTTCTTCGCGAAGGACTAGCGGGGGCAGCCAAGAGACCCAGTACTTC
-	TRBV7-2	TRBD1	TRBJ2-7	CASSLDATGTGSYEQYF	TGTGCCAGCAGCTTGGATGCGACCGGGACAGGCTCCTACGAGCAGTACTTC
-	TRBV5-6	TRBD1	TRBJ1-3	CASSWGTGVGNTIYF	TGTGCCAGCAGCTGGGGGACAGGGGTTGGAAACACCATATATTTT
-	TRBV14	-	TRBJ2-1	CASSPRLSSYNEQFF	TGTGCCAGCAGCCCCCGACTGAGCTCCTACAATGAGCAGTTCTTC
-	TRBV7-9	-	TRBJ1-4	CASSPSAGILFF	TGTGCCAGCAGCCCGTCTGCAGGTATATTGTTTTTT
-	TRBV19	TRBD1	TRBJ1-1	CASSTRTGGNTEAFF	TGTGCCAGTAGTACCCGGACAGGGGGGAACACTGAAGCTTTCTTT
-	TRBV5-1	-	TRBJ2-5	CASSLIVAETQYF	TGCGCCAGCAGCTTGATTGTTGCAGAGACCCAGTACTTC
-	TRBV14	-	TRBJ1-1	CASSSTLNTEAFF	TGTGCCAGCAGCTCGACACTGAACACTGAAGCTTTCTTT
-	TRBV27	-	TRBJ1-1	CASSSHRTDTEAFF	TGTGCCAGCAGCTCCCACAGGACCGACACTGAAGCTTTCTTT
-	TRBV11-2	TRBD2	TRBJ2-3	CASIPSGRADTQYF	TGTGCCAGCATTCCTAGCGGGAGAGCAGATACGCAGTATTTT
-	TRBV5-5	-	TRBJ2-7	CASNQQGTSSYEQYF	TGTGCCAGCAATCAACAGGGTACAAGCTCCTACGAGCAGTACTTC
-	TRBV7-2	TRBD1	TRBJ2-7	CASSPPWTGGGTPYEQYF	TGTGCCAGCAGCCCCCCCTGGACAGGGGGGGGGACACCCTACGAGCAGTACTTC
-	TRBV7-6	-	TRBJ2-7	CASSSQRLSYEQYF	TGTGCCAGCAGCTCGCAGCGCCTCTCCTACGAGCAGTACTTC
-	TRBV4-1	-	TRBJ1-4	CASSQTGQPNEKLFF	TGCGCCAGCAGCCAGACCGGGCAACCGAATGAAAAACTGTTTTTT
-	TRBV7-2	-	TRBJ2-5	CASSLPALETQYF	TGTGCCAGCAGCCTGCCCGCCTTGGAGACCCAGTACTTC
-	TRBV19	-	TRBJ1-3	CASSTGRVYGNTIYF	TGTGCCAGTAGTACAGGTAGGGTTTATGGAAACACCATATATTTT
few	TRBV29-1	-	TRBJ1-1	CSVQLTEGAINTEAFF	TGCAGCGTTCAACTAACCGAAGGGGCAATCAACACTGAAGCTTTCTTT
-	TRBV7-9	-	TRBJ2-3	CASSLGRYEIDTQYF	TGTGCCAGCAGCTTAGGAAGGTACGAAATAGATACGCAGTATTTT
few	TRBV18	-	TRBJ1-1	CASSPGETEAFF	TGTGCCAGCTCACCAGGGGAAACTGAAGCTTTCTTT
once	TRBV6-1	-	TRBJ1-5	CASAEGPFNQPQHF	TGTGCCAGCGCGGAAGGGCCTTTCAATCAGCCCCAGCATTTT
-	TRBV19	-	TRBJ2-3	CASSIRLADTQYF	TGTGCCAGTAGTATAAGGTTGGCAGATACGCAGTATTTT